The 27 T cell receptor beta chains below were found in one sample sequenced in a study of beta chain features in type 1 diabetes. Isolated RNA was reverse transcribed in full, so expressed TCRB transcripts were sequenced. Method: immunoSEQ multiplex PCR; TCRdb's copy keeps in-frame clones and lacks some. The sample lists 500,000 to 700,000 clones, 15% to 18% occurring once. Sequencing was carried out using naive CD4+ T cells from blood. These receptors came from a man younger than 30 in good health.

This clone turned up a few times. The CDR3 loop reads CASSEKGGEQYF. Here the CDR3 DNA reads TGTGCCAGCAGTGAAAAGGGGGGCGAGCAGTACTTC. This sequence joins TRBV2 and TRBJ2-7; D may be TRBD1 or TRBD2 (6 bases each). Deletions cut 2 bases from V and 6 bases from J, with 8 bases between. The CDR3 loop spans 12 amino acids. Germline loops: CDR1 SNHLY, CDR2 FYNNEI.

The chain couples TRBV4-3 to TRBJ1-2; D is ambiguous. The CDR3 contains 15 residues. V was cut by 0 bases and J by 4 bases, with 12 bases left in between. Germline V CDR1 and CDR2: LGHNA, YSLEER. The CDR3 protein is CASSQEFGQRYGYTF. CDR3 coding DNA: TGCGCCAGCAGCCAAGAGTTTGGGCAGCGCTATGGCTACACCTTC.

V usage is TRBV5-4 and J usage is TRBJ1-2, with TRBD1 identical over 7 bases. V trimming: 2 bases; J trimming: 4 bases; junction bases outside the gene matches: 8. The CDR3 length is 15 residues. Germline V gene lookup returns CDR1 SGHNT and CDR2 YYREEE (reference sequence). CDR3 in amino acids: CASSFPGGTAYGYTF. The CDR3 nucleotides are TGTGCCAGCAGCTTTCCAGGGGGAACGGCCTATGGCTACACCTTC.

The CDR3 sequence is CASSLGWDEAFF. For the CDR3, the DNA is TGTGCCAGCAGCTTAGGATGGGATGAAGCTTTCTTT. The gene calls are TRBV7-2 and TRBJ1-1; no clear D gene. The CDR3 runs 12 residues. Trimming left V 1 base short and J 7 bases short, with 7 bases between. Germline values: CDR1 SGHTA, CDR2 FQGNSA.

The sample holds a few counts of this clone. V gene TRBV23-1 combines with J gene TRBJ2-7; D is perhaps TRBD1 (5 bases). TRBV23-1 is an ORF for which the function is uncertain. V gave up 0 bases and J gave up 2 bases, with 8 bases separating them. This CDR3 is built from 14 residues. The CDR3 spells CASSQSDSTYEQYF. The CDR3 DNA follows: TGCGCCAGCAGTCAATCCGACAGCACCTACGAGCAGTACTTC.

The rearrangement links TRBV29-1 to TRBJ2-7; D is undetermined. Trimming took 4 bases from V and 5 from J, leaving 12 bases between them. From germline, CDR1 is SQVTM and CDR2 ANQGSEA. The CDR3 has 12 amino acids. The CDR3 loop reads CSVGSRFHEQYF. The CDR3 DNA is TGCAGCGTTGGTAGCAGGTTCCACGAGCAGTACTTC.

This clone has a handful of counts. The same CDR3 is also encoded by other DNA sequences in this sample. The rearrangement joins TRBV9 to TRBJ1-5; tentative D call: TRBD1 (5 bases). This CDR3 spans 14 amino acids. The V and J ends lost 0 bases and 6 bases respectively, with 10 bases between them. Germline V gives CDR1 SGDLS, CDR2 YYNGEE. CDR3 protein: CASSVGRGGQPQHF. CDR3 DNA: TGTGCCAGCAGCGTAGGGAGGGGAGGTCAGCCCCAGCATTTT. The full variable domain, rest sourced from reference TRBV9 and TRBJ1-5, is DSGVTQTPKHLITATGQRVTLRCSPRSGDLSVYWYQQSLDQGLQFLIQYYNGEERAKGNILERFSAQQFPDLHSELNLSSLELGDSALYFCASSVGRGGQPQHFGDGTRLSIL.

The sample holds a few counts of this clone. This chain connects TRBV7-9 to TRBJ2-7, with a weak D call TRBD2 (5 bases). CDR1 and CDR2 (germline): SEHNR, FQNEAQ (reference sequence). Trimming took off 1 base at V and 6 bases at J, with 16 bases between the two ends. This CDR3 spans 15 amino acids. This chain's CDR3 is CASSLDRADSGEQYF. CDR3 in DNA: TGTGCCAGCAGCTTAGACCGGGCGGACTCGGGCGAGCAGTACTTC.

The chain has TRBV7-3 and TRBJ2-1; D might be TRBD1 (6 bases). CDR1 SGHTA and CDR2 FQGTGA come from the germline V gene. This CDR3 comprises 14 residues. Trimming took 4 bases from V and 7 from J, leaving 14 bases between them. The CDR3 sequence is CASSWTVSSNEQFF. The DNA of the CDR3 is TGTGCCAGCAGCTGGACAGTTTCATCAAATGAGCAGTTCTTC.

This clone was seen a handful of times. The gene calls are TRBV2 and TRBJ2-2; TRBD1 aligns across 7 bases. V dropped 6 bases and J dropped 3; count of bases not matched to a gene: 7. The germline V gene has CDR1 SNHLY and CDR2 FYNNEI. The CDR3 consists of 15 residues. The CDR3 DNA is TGTGCCAGCAGCAACCCAGGGGGTTACACCGGGGAGCTGTTTTTT. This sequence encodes CASSNPGGYTGELFF.

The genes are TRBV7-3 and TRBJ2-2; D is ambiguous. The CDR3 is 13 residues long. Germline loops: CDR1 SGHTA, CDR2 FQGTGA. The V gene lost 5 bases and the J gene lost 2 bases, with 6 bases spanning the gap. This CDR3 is CASSGSNTGELFF. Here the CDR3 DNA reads TGTGCCAGCAGCGGCAGCAACACCGGGGAGCTGTTTTTT. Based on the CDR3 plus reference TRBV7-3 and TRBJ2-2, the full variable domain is GAGVSQTPSNKVTEKGKYVELRCDPISGHTALYWYRQSLGQGPEFLIYFQGTGAADDSGLPNDRFFAVRPEGSVSTLKIQRTERGDSAVYLCASSGSNTGELFFGEGSRLTVL.

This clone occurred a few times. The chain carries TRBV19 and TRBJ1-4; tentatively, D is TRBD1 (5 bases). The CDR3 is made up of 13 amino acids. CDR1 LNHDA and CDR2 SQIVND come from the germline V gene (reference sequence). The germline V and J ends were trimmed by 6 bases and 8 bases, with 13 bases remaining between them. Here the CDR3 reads CASRQEFGEKLFF. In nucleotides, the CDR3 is TGTGCCAGTAGACAGGAATTCGGGGAAAAACTGTTTTTT.

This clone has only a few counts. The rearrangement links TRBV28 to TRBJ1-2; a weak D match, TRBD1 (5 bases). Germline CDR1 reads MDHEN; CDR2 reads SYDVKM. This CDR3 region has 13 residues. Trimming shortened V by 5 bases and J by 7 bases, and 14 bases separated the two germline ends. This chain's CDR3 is CASSTPGRSGYTF. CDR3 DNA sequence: TGTGCCAGCAGTACCCCAGGGAGGAGTGGCTACACCTTC.

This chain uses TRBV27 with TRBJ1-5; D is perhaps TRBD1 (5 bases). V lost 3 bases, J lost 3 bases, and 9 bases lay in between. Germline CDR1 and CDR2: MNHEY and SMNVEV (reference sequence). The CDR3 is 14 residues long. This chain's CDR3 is CASSFRQINQPQHF. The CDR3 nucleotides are TGTGCCAGCAGTTTCCGACAGATCAATCAGCCCCAGCATTTT.

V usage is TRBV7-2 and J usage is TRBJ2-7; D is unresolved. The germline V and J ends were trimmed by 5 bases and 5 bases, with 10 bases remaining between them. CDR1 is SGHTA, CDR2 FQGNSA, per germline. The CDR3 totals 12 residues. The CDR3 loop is CASSPEVNEQYF. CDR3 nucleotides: TGTGCCAGCAGCCCAGAGGTCAACGAGCAGTACTTC.

The CDR3, as DNA: TGTGCCAGCAGCAGGGTTTCTGGGGCCAACGTCCTGACTTTC. This translates into CASSRVSGANVLTF. V gene TRBV7-3 combines with J gene TRBJ2-6; D is unresolved. The length of the CDR3 is 14 residues. V shed 5 bases and J shed 1 base, with 6 bases lying between them. The germline V gene has CDR1 SGHTA and CDR2 FQGTGA. The complete variable domain, with remaining parts taken from reference TRBV7-3 and TRBJ2-6, reads GAGVSQTPSNKVTEKGKYVELRCDPISGHTALYWYRQSLGQGPEFLIYFQGTGAADDSGLPNDRFFAVRPEGSVSTLKIQRTERGDSAVYLCASSRVSGANVLTFGAGSRLTVL.

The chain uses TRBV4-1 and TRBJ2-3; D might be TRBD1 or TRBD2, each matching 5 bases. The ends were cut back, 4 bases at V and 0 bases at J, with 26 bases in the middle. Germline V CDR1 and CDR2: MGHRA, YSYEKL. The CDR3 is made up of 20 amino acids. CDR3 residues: CASSRGVAGVIRRSTDTQYF. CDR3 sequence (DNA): TGCGCCAGCAGCCGAGGGGTCGCAGGCGTAATTAGAAGGAGCACAGATACGCAGTATTTT.

CDR3 in amino acids: CASSVGQGGEQYF. The CDR3 nucleotides read TGTGCCAGCAGCGTAGGCCAGGGAGGGGAGCAGTACTTC. The rearrangement joins TRBV9 to TRBJ2-7, with 7 bases matching TRBD2. The CDR3 is 13 residues long. V was clipped by 0 bases and J by 7 bases; unmatched bases: 4. The germline gives CDR1 SGDLS, CDR2 YYNGEE.

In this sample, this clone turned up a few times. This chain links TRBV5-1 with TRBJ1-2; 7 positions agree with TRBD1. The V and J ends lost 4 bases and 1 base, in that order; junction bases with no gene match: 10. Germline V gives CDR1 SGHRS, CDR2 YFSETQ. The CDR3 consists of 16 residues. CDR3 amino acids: CASSMGDRGINYGYTF. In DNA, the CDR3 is TGCGCCAGCAGCATGGGGGACAGAGGAATTAACTATGGCTACACCTTC. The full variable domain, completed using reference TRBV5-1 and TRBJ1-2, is KAGVTQTPRYLIKTRGQQVTLSCSPISGHRSVSWYQQTPGQGLQFLFEYFSETQRNKGNFPGRFSGRQFSNSRSEMNVSTLELGDSALYLCASSMGDRGINYGYTFGSGTRLTVV.

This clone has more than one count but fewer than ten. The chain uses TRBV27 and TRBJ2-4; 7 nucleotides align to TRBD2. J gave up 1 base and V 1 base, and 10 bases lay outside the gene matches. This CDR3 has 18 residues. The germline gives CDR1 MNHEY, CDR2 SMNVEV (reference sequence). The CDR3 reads CASSLFSGGGFAKNIQYF. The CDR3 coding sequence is TGTGCCAGCAGTTTATTTTCGGGGGGAGGATTCGCCAAAAACATTCAGTACTTC.

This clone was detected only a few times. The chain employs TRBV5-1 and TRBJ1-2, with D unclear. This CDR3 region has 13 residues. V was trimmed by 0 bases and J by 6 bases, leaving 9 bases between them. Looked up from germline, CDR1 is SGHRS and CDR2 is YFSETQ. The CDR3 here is CASSLEVGHGYTF. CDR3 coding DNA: TGCGCCAGCAGCTTGGAAGTAGGGCATGGCTACACCTTC.

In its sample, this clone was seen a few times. CDR3 DNA: TGTGCCATCAGTGGGGGAAGTCAGCCCCAGCATTTT. It encodes CAISGGSQPQHF. The rearrangement uses TRBV10-3 and TRBJ1-5; D is undetermined. The CDR3 has 12 amino acids. Trimming cost V 4 bases and J 6 bases, with 7 bases left between them. CDR1 and CDR2 from the germline V gene are ENHRY and SYGVKD.

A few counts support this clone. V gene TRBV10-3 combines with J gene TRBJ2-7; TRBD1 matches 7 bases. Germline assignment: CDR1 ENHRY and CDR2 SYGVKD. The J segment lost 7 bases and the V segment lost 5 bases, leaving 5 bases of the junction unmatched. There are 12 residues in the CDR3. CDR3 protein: CAISSDRLEQYF. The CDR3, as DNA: TGTGCCATCAGTTCGGACAGGTTGGAGCAGTACTTC.

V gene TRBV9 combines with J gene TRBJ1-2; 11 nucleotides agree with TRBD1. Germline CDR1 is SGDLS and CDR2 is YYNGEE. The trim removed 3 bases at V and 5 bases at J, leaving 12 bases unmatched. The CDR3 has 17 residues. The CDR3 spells CASSGSRIGQGAYGYTF. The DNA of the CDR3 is TGTGCCAGCAGCGGAAGCCGGATTGGACAGGGGGCATATGGCTACACCTTC. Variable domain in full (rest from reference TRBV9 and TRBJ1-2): DSGVTQTPKHLITATGQRVTLRCSPRSGDLSVYWYQQSLDQGLQFLIQYYNGEERAKGNILERFSAQQFPDLHSELNLSSLELGDSALYFCASSGSRIGQGAYGYTFGSGTRLTVV.

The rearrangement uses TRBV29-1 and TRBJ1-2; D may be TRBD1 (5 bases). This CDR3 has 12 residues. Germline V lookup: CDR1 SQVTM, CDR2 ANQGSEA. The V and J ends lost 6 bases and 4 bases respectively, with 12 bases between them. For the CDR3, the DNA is TGCAGCGTCGCACAGGACTTCTATGGCTACACCTTC. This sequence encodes CSVAQDFYGYTF.

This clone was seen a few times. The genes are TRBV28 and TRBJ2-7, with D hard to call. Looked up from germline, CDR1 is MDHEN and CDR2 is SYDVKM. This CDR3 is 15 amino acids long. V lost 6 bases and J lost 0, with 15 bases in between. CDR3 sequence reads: CASRLSFISSYEQYF. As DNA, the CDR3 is TGTGCCAGCAGACTTTCGTTCATCTCCTCCTACGAGCAGTACTTC.

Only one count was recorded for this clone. CDR3 nucleotides: TGTGCCAGCAGTCAGACAGTTGAAGCTTTCTTT. Translating gives CASSQTVEAFF. This chain joins TRBV28 and TRBJ1-1, with a weak D call TRBD1 (5 bases). Germline-derived CDR1 and CDR2 are MDHEN and SYDVKM. The CDR3 totals 11 residues. Trimming pared 5 bases from V and 7 bases from J, leaving 8 bases between.